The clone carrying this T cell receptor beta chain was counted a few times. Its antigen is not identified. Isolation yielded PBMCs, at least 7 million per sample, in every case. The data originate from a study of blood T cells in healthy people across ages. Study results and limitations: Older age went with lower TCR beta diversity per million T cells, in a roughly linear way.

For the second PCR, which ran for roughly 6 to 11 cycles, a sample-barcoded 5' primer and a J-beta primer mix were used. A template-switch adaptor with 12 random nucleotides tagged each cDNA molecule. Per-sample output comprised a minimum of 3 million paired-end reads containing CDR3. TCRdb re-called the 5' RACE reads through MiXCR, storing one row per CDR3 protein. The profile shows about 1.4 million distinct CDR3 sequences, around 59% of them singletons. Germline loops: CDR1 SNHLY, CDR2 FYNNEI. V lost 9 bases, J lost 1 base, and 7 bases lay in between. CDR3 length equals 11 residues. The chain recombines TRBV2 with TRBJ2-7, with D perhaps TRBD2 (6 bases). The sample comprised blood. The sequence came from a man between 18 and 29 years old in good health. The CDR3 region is CARGLSYEQYF. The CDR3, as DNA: TGTGCCAGAGGACTATCCTACGAGCAGTACTTC. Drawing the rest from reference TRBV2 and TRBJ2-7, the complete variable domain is EPEVTQTPSHQVTQMGQEVILRCVPISNHLYFYWYRQILGQKVEFLVSFYNNEISEKSEIFDDQFSVERPDGSNFTLKIRSTKLEDSAMYFCARGLSYEQYFGPGTRLTVT.